This TCR beta chain was retrieved from a study of T-cell reconstitution after alpha-beta-depleted transplantation in children (TCRdb year 2016). Describing the broader study: T-cell immune reconstitution after TCRalphabeta/CD19-depleted allogeneic hematopoietic cell transplantation in children was quantitatively tracked in the study by means of TCR repertoire profiling.

Including cysteine and phenylalanine, the CDR3 has 14 amino acids. Just the 42-base CDR3 DNA is kept, in frame starting at base 1. The junction carries 10 bases between V and J, which are trimmed by 3 bases and 0 bases respectively. CDR1 and CDR2 are drawn from the germline V gene (reference sequence): DFQATT, SNEGSKA. Concerning this clonotype: No cognate antigen has been identified for it. It has no much larger one-base neighbor in the sample; base qualities were not kept.

The intended sense of this specimen's treatment or condition label: allogeneic hematopoietic cell transplantation with graft depleted of TCRalphabeta T cells and CD19 B cells. Transplant recipients were children who received TCRalphabeta/CD19-depleted allogeneic hematopoietic cell grafts. The study at large found these results: The high TCRbeta diversity at day 60 in some patients was ascribed to recipient T cells and intrathymic progenitors that had survived conditioning. About two months after transplant, the apparently early recovery of alphabetaT-cell counts reportedly depended on just several hundred clones that had expanded rapidly and came from non-depleted graft cells. The frequencies of hyperexpanded clones fell over the following months, and after one year, T-cell counts and TCRbeta diversity were mostly attributed to newly produced T cells.

Libraries came from PCR. Sequencing was carried out with an Illumina HiSeq 2500. TCR libraries were prepared with molecular barcoding, using unique molecular identifiers to normalize TCRbeta repertoire quantification. TCRdb trimmed the raw reads at Q25, called clones with MiXCR and kept productive beta chains. Rows matching on CDR3 protein sequence are summarized as one entry with the most common DNA and genes. The sample records around 130,000 distinct CDR3 sequences, about 9.9% of which are singletons. Jointly, the top ten make up around 24% of the sample. This receptor chain uses TRBV20-1 and TRBJ2-3; there is no confident call for the D gene. The sequence came from a girl less than two years old who had a stem cell transplant for combined immunodeficiency, so the T cells may come from the graft donor. Sequences were derived from PBMCs, mostly from graft donor cells, sampled 180 days after TCRalphabeta/CD19-depleted stem cell transplant. DNA sequence: TGCAGTGCTAGTGTTGACACAAGCACAGATACGCAGTATTTT. Its amino acids are CSASVDTSTDTQYF.